This T cell receptor beta chain was recovered during a study of T cells in Graves' hyperthyroidism and ophthalmopathy. The length of the CDR3 is 14 residues. Germline trimming cut 6 bases from V and 2 bases from J; bases unmatched to any gene: 5. CDR1 is SNHLY and CDR2 is FYNNEI in the germline V gene. Researchers amplified the TCR beta CDR3 regions from RNA transcripts. A first-round RT-PCR of the TCR CDR3 used the HTBI primer set. TCRdb re-analysed the multiplex PCR reads in MiXCR, keeping a single row per CDR3 protein. The sample contains more than 500,000 distinct CDR3 sequences, around 43% of which appear only once.

The chain couples TRBV2 to TRBJ1-2, with 8 bases lining up with TRBD1. The sample comprised peripheral blood or thyroid tissue (not recorded which). This TCR came from an adult woman with Graves' disease, either hyperthyroidism or ophthalmopathy (not recorded which). The CDR3, as DNA: TGTGCCAGCAGCTGGAGGACAGGGAACTATGGCTACACCTTC. It specifies CASSWRTGNYGYTF.